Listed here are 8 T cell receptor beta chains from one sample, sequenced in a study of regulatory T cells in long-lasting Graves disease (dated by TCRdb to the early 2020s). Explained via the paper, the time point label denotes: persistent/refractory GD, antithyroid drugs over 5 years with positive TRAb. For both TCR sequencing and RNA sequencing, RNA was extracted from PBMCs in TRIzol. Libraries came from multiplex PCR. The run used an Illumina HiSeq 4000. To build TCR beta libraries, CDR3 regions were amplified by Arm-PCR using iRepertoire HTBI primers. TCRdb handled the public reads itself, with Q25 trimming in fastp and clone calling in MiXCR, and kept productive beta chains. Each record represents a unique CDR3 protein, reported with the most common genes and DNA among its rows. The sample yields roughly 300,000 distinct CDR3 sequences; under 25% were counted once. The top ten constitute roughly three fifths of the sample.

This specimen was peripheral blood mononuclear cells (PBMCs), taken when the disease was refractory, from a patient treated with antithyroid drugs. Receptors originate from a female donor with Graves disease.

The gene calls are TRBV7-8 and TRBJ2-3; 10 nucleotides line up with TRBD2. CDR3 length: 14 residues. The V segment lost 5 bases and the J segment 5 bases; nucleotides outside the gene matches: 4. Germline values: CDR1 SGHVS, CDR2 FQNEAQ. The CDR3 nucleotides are TGTGCCAGCAGCCGCCCTAGCGGGGGAGATACGCAGTATTTT. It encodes CASSRPSGGDTQYF.

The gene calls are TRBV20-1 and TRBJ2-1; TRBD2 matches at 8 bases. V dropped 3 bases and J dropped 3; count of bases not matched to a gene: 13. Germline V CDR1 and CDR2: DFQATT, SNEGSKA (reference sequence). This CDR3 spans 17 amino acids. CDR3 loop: CSASLTRGGVHYNEQFF. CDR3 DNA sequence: TGCAGTGCTAGTCTGACCCGGGGGGGGGTTCACTACAATGAGCAGTTCTTC.

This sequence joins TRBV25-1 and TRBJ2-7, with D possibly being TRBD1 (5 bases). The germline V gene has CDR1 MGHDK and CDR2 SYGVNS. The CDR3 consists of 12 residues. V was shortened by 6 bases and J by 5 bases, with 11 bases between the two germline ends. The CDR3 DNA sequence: TGTGCCAGCAGCCCTACAGGAGACGAGCAGTACTTC. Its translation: CASSPTGDEQYF.

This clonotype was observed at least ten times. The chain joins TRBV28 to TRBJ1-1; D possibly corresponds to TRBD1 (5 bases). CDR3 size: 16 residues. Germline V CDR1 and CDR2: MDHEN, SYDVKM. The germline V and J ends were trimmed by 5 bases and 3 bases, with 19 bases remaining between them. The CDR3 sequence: CASSPRDVVVDTEAFF. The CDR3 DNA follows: TGTGCCAGCAGTCCCCGGGACGTCGTGGTGGACACTGAAGCTTTCTTT.

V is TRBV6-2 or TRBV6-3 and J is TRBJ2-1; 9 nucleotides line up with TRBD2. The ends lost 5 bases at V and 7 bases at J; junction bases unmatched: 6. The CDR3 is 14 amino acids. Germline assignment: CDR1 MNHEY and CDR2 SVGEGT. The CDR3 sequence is CASSTLGLANEQFF. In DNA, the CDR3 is TGTGCCAGCAGTACTTTGGGACTAGCAAATGAGCAGTTCTTC.

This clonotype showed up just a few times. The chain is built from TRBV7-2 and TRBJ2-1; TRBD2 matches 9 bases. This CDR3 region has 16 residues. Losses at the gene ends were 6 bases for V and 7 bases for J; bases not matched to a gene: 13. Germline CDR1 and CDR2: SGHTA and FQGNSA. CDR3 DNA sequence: TGTGCCAGCAGGCTAGCGGGAACAGAACGAGGAAATGAGCAGTTCTTC. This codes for CASRLAGTERGNEQFF.

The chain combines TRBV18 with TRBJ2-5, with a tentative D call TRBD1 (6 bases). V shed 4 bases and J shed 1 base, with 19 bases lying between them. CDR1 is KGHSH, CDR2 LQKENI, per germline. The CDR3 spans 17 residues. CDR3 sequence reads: CASSHSRQEGVQETQYF. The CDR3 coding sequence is TGTGCCAGCTCACACAGCCGACAGGAAGGGGTCCAAGAGACCCAGTACTTC.

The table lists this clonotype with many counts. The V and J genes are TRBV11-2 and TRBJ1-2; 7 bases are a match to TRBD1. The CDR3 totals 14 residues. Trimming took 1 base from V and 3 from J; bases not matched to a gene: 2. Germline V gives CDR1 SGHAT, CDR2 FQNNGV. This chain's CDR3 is CASSLAGGHYGYTF. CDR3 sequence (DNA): TGTGCCAGCAGCTTAGCAGGGGGTCACTATGGCTACACCTTC. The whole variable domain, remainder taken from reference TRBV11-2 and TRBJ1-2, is EAGVAQSPRYKIIEKRQSVAFWCNPISGHATLYWYQQILGQGPKLLIQFQNNGVVDDSQLPKDRFSAERLKGVDSTLKIQPAKLEDSAVYLCASSLAGGHYGYTFGSGTRLTVV.